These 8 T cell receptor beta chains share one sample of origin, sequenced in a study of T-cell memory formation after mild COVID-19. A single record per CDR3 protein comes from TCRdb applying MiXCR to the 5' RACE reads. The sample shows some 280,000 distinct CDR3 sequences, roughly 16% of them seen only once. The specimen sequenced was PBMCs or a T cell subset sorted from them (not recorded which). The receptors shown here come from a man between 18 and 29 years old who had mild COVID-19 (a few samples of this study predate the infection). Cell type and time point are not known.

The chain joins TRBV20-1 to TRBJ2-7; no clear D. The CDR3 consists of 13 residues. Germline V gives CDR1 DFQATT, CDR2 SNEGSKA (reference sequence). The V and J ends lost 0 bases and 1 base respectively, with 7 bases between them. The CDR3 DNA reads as TGCAGTGCTAGAGAAGTCGGGTCCTACGAGCAGTACTTC. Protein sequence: CSAREVGSYEQYF.

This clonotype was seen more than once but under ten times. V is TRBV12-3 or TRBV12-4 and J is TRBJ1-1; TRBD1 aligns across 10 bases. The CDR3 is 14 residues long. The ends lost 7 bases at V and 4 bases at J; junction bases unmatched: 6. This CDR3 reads CASKWDRGGTEAFF. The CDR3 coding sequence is TGTGCCAGCAAATGGGACAGGGGCGGCACTGAAGCTTTCTTT.

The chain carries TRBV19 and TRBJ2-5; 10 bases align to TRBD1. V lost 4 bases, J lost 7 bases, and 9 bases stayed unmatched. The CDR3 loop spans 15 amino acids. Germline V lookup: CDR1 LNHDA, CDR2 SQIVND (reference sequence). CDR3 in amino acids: CASSNPGTGVGTQYF. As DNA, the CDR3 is TGTGCCAGTAGTAACCCCGGGACAGGGGTAGGGACCCAGTACTTC.

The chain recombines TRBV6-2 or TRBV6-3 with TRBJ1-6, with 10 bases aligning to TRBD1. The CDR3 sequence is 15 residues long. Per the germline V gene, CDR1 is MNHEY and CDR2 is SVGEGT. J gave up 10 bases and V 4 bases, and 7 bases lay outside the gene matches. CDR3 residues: CASSSDRTGGSPLHF. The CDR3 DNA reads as TGTGCCAGCAGTTCGGACAGGACAGGGGGATCACCCCTCCACTTT.

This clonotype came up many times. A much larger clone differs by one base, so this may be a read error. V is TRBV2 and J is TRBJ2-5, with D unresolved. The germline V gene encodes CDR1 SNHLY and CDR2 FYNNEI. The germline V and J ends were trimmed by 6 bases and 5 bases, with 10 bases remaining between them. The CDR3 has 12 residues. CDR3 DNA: TGTGCCAGCAGAAACGCCCACGAGACCCAGTACTTC. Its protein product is CASRNAHETQYF.

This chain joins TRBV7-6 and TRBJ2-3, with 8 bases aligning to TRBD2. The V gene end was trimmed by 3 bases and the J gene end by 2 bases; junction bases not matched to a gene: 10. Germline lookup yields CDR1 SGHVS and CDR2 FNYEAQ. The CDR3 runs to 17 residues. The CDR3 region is CASSFAAGGPFTDTQYF. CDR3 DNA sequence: TGTGCCAGCAGCTTTGCCGCGGGGGGCCCATTCACAGATACGCAGTATTTT.

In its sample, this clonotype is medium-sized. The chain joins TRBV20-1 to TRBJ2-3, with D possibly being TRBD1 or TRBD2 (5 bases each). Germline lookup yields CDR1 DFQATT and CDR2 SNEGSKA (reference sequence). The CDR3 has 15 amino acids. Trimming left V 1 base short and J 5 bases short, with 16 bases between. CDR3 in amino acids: CSARARDEGRDTQYF. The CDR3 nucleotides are TGCAGTGCTAGAGCCCGGGACGAAGGAAGAGATACGCAGTATTTT.

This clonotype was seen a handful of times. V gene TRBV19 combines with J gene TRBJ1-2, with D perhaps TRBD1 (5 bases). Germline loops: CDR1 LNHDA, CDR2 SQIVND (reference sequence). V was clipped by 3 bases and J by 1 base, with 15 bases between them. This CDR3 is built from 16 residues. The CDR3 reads CASSMRVQGGNYGYTF. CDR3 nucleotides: TGTGCCAGTAGTATGCGCGTGCAGGGAGGTAACTATGGCTACACCTTC.